The rows below give T cell receptor beta chains drawn from one sample of a study of T-cell memory formation after mild COVID-19. One entry per CDR3 protein results from TCRdb running MiXCR on the 5' RACE reads. The sample shows 150,000 to 200,000 distinct CDR3 sequences, 9.5% to 13% of them seen only once. Sequencing was performed on PBMCs or a T cell subset sorted from them (not recorded which). The receptors were sampled from a man aged 18 to 35 who had mild COVID-19 (a few samples of this study predate the infection). Cell type and time point are not known. Both conserved end residues are part of each CDR3. A D gene is named only where the DNA matches it firmly. Clone size is given for some rows only: seen once, a few or many times, or a class if the clone is expanded.

j_call d_call clone_size v_call cdr3_aa cdr3_nt
TRBJ2-5 - - TRBV6-6 CASSYSRGRVTRETQYF TGTGCCAGCAGTTACTCCAGGGGTAGGGTCACCAGAGAGACCCAGTACTTC
TRBJ1-2 TRBD1 - TRBV5-1 CASSSGQGLYGYTF TGCGCCAGCAGCTCCGGACAGGGGTTGTATGGCTACACCTTC
TRBJ2-1 - many TRBV20-1 CSARDRFRVGQYNEQFF TGCAGTGCTAGGGACCGTTTTAGGGTAGGACAGTACAATGAGCAGTTCTTC
TRBJ1-6 - few TRBV6-2/TRBV6-3 CASGRGAVNSPLHF TGTGCCAGCGGACGAGGGGCGGTGAATTCACCCCTCCACTTT
TRBJ1-1 - few TRBV7-3 CASSRRGGLNTEAFF TGTGCCAGCAGCCGACGCGGGGGGCTGAACACTGAAGCTTTCTTT
TRBJ2-2 - many TRBV2 CASRETGELFF TGTGCCAGCAGGGAGACCGGGGAGCTGTTTTTT
TRBJ2-1 TRBD1 many TRBV7-2 CATRGQGGNNEQFF TGTGCGACAAGGGGACAGGGGGGAAACAATGAGCAGTTCTTC
TRBJ1-4 - - TRBV4-3 CASSHRTPEEKLFF TGCGCCAGCAGCCACCGGACCCCCGAAGAAAAACTGTTTTTT
TRBJ1-1 - few TRBV29-1 CSVGLGVTETEAFF TGCAGCGTTGGTTTAGGGGTTACCGAGACTGAAGCTTTCTTT
TRBJ2-5 TRBD1 few TRBV20-1 CSAESGGQETQYF TGCAGTGCCGAGTCAGGGGGCCAAGAGACCCAGTACTTC
TRBJ2-6 - - TRBV12-3/TRBV12-4 CASRWGPGANVLTF TGTGCCAGCAGGTGGGGACCTGGGGCCAACGTCCTGACTTTC
TRBJ1-5 - few TRBV7-2 CASSLFLGRGSSNQPQHF TGTGCCAGCAGCTTATTTCTTGGTAGGGGCTCTAGCAATCAGCCCCAGCATTTT
TRBJ2-1 TRBD2 - TRBV5-1 CSSSVGTIGGNEQFF TGCTCCAGCAGCGTCGGGACTATCGGGGGGAATGAGCAGTTCTTC
TRBJ2-2 - few TRBV5-1 CASSLGQGGNGELFF TGCGCCAGCAGCTTGGGACAGGGAGGCAACGGGGAGCTGTTTTTT
TRBJ2-1 TRBD2 few TRBV5-1 CASSWGLADHNEQFF TGCGCCAGCAGCTGGGGACTAGCGGACCACAATGAGCAGTTCTTC
TRBJ1-6 - few TRBV4-3 CASSQGPSTPLHF TGCGCCAGCAGCCAAGGGCCTTCGACACCCCTCCACTTT
TRBJ1-1 TRBD1 - TRBV6-5 CASSYSGQINTEAFF TGTGCCAGCAGTTACTCGGGACAGATAAACACTGAAGCTTTCTTT
TRBJ1-5 TRBD1 many TRBV2 CASSETGTPKEHF TGTGCCAGCAGTGAGACAGGGACTCCTAAGGAGCATTTT
TRBJ2-2 - few TRBV5-1 CASSPGTQNTGELFF TGCGCCAGCAGCCCTGGGACTCAGAACACCGGGGAGCTGTTTTTT
TRBJ2-1 - few TRBV7-2 CASEFSGGNEQFF TGTGCCAGCGAATTTAGTGGGGGTAATGAGCAGTTCTTC
TRBJ1-5 TRBD1 few TRBV3-1 CASSRQGQPQHF TGTGCCAGCAGTCGACAGGGACAGCCCCAGCATTTT
TRBJ2-2 - - TRBV4-1 CASSQVGGNTGELFF TGCGCCAGCAGCCAGGTGGGGGGGAACACCGGGGAGCTGTTTTTT
TRBJ1-2 TRBD1 - TRBV20-1 CSARTGRGYTF TGCAGTGCAAGGACAGGTAGAGGCTACACCTTC
TRBJ1-5 TRBD1 few TRBV2 CASTEGTARNQPQHF TGTGCCAGCACCGAGGGGACAGCCCGCAATCAGCCCCAGCATTTT
TRBJ2-1 - - TRBV28 CASSLSQGWNEQFF TGTGCCAGCAGTTTATCGCAGGGCTGGAATGAGCAGTTCTTC
TRBJ2-1 - few TRBV20-1 CSARDGRLYNEQFF TGCAGTGCTAGAGATGGTAGACTCTACAATGAGCAGTTCTTC
TRBJ1-5 - - TRBV19 CASGPTVYSNQPQHF TGTGCCAGTGGCCCGACCGTCTATAGCAATCAGCCCCAGCATTTT
TRBJ2-1 - few TRBV4-2 CASSSSNEQFF TGTGCCAGCAGCTCATCAAATGAGCAGTTCTTC